Listed below are T cell receptor beta chains from one sample, sequenced in a study of control samples from healthy donors and cancer patients. The table came from immunoSEQ multiplex PCR; TCRdb's copy has only in-frame clones and leaves some out. The profile shows tens of thousands of clones, over 85% of them singletons. Sequenced sample: PBMCs. The receptor set was obtained from a woman aged 60-75 years with head and neck cancer. Each CDR3 is given with its conserved first and last residue. Each record gives: J gene, V gene, clone size, D gene, CDR3 protein, CDR3 DNA. D genes are given only for firm matches. Clone size is shown for a subset of rows, as once, few, many or a class of expanded clone.

>TRBJ1-4|TRBV29-1|NA|NA
CSTTGVGNEKLFF
TGCAGCACTACGGGCGTTGGTAATGAAAAACTGTTTTTT
>TRBJ1-5|TRBV12-3/TRBV12-4|NA|NA
CASSFSSNQPQHF
TGTGCCAGCAGTTTCAGTAGCAATCAGCCCCAGCATTTT
>TRBJ1-4|TRBV19|NA|TRBD1
CASSIQAGGYEKLFF
TGTGCCAGTAGTATTCAGGCAGGGGGGTATGAAAAACTGTTTTTT
>TRBJ2-7|TRBV27|once|NA
CASRPGYRAYEQYF
TGTGCCAGCAGACCCGGCTACAGGGCCTACGAGCAGTACTTC
>TRBJ2-1|TRBV5-1|NA|TRBD2
CASSLTSGSYNEQFF
TGCGCCAGCAGTCTGACTAGCGGCTCCTACAATGAGCAGTTCTTC
>TRBJ2-1|TRBV2|NA|NA
CASKILSYNEQFF
TGTGCCAGCAAGATCCTCTCCTACAATGAGCAGTTCTTC
>TRBJ1-1|TRBV27|NA|NA
CASSLGSAREAFF
TGTGCCAGCAGTTTAGGGTCGGCACGTGAAGCTTTCTTT
>TRBJ2-2|TRBV6-5|NA|TRBD1
CASRGTGRTGELFF
TGTGCCAGCAGGGGGACAGGGCGCACCGGGGAGCTGTTTTTT
>TRBJ2-7|TRBV5-5|NA|NA
CASSQPATGWSYEQYF
TGTGCCAGCAGTCAACCTGCAACAGGGTGGTCATACGAGCAGTACTTC
>TRBJ2-3|TRBV3-1/TRBV3-2|NA|NA
CTSSSPYAGTDTQYF
TGTACCAGCAGCTCCCCCTATGCTGGCACAGATACGCAGTATTTT
>TRBJ2-1|TRBV7-2|NA|NA
CASSVTGTSYNEQFF
TGTGCCAGCAGCGTAACCGGGACCTCCTACAATGAGCAGTTCTTC
>TRBJ1-1|TRBV15|NA|TRBD1
CATSRDVGQYTEAFF
TGTGCCACCAGCAGAGATGTGGGACAGTACACTGAAGCTTTCTTT
>TRBJ1-5|TRBV3-1/TRBV3-2|NA|NA
CASSQDVGQPQHF
TGTGCCAGCAGCCAAGATGTAGGACAGCCCCAGCATTTT
>TRBJ2-3|TRBV19|NA|TRBD2
CASSIGGTRAHTQYF
TGTGCCAGTAGTATAGGAGGGACTAGGGCACATACGCAGTATTTT
>TRBJ2-5|TRBV10-3|NA|NA
CAISRTEYQETQYF
TGTGCCATCAGCAGGACAGAGTACCAAGAGACCCAGTACTTC
>TRBJ2-7|TRBV27|NA|NA
CASSFGVGRERYEQYF
TGTGCCAGCAGTTTTGGCGTCGGACGGGAAAGGTACGAGCAGTACTTC
>TRBJ2-5|TRBV2|NA|NA
CASGKDWAAQETQYF
TGTGCCAGCGGCAAGGATTGGGCAGCCCAGGAGACCCAGTACTTC
>TRBJ1-2|TRBV6-5|once|NA
CASKMGGDYGYTF
TGTGCCAGCAAGATGGGGGGGGATTATGGCTACACCTTC
>TRBJ1-3|TRBV18|NA|NA
CASSPSSISSGNTIYF
TGTGCCAGCTCACCATCTTCGATCAGCTCTGGAAACACCATATATTTT
>TRBJ2-7|TRBV19|few|TRBD1
CASSIGSSDRGYEQYF
TGTGCCAGTAGTATCGGGTCTAGCGACAGGGGGTACGAGCAGTACTTC
>TRBJ2-5|TRBV4-3|once|NA
CASSQARHGRETQYF
TGCGCCAGCAGCCAAGCCAGACACGGACGAGAGACCCAGTACTTC
>TRBJ1-5|TRBV2|NA|NA
CASSSGPGLSQHF
TGTGCCAGCAGCTCCGGCCCGGGTTTGTCCCAGCATTTT
>TRBJ2-1|TRBV7-2|NA|NA
CASSSANYNEQFF
TGTGCCAGCAGCTCAGCTAACTACAATGAGCAGTTCTTC
>TRBJ2-7|TRBV5-1|NA|NA
CASSFDGPHEQYF
TGCGCCAGCAGCTTCGATGGGCCCCACGAGCAGTACTTC
>TRBJ2-7|TRBV18|NA|TRBD2
CASSPQGLAGSSYEQYF
TGTGCCAGCTCACCACAGGGACTAGCGGGGTCCTCCTACGAGCAGTACTTC
>TRBJ2-2|TRBV5-1|NA|TRBD1
CASSTGTGGGELFF
TGCGCCAGCAGCACCGGGACAGGGGGCGGGGAGCTGTTTTTT
>TRBJ2-2|TRBV19|NA|NA
CASSFDLWDPLGELFF
TGTGCCAGTAGCTTCGACCTCTGGGACCCACTCGGGGAGCTGTTTTTT
>TRBJ2-7|TRBV5-1|NA|NA
CASSLNRQTYEQYF
TGCGCCAGCAGTCTGAACCGACAGACCTACGAGCAGTACTTC
>TRBJ2-7|TRBV27|NA|NA
CASSRGFHEQYF
TGTGCCAGCAGCCGGGGGTTCCACGAGCAGTACTTC
>TRBJ2-5|TRBV6-5|NA|NA
CASGGSRQETQYF
TGTGCCAGCGGCGGCAGCCGCCAAGAGACCCAGTACTTC
>TRBJ2-2|TRBV2|NA|TRBD1
CASSMTGVAGELFF
TGTGCCAGCAGTATGACAGGGGTGGCCGGGGAGCTGTTTTTT
>TRBJ2-7|TRBV5-4|NA|TRBD1
CASSLVGTGWGEQYF
TGTGCCAGCAGCTTGGTAGGGACAGGGTGGGGCGAGCAGTACTTC
>TRBJ1-2|TRBV6-2/TRBV6-3|NA|NA
CASSWTPTSYGYTF
TGTGCCAGCAGTTGGACCCCCACGAGCTATGGCTACACCTTC
>TRBJ2-7|TRBV7-8|NA|NA
CASSLDSPSYYEQYF
TGTGCCAGCAGCTTAGATAGTCCGAGCTACTACGAGCAGTACTTC
>TRBJ1-1|TRBV6-6|NA|TRBD1
CASSWTGVGTEAFF
TGTGCCAGCAGTTGGACAGGGGTGGGCACTGAAGCTTTCTTT